This TCR beta chain was sequenced for a study of spatial heterogeneity in lung cancer. About the research overall: Alpha-chain sequences were consistently detected less often than beta-chain sequences.

A remark on this clonotype: What it binds is unknown.

There are 15 residues in the CDR3. V was pared by 6 bases and J by 4 bases, with 7 bases of the junction left unmatched. Germline V lookup: CDR1 SGHTA, CDR2 FQGNSA. Whole-study results and caveats: Ubiquitous expanded tumor TCRs were observed in blood more at resection than follow-up.

This sample's time point: sample taken at primary tumor resection. Whole RNA came from tumor, nontumor lung or frozen PBMC and was sequenced without being sorted. A total of roughly 72 untreated early-stage non-small cell lung cancer patients served as donors. TCRdb re-derived calls from the 5' RACE reads in MiXCR, one entry per CDR3 protein. The table includes around 60,000 distinct CDR3 sequences, less than 10% detected once. V usage is TRBV7-2 and J usage is TRBJ2-1; TRBD2 agrees at 9 bases. The source material was PBMCs, sampled at surgery. This TCR came from a female donor with early-stage non-small cell lung cancer. DNA of the CDR3: TGTGCCAGCAGTTCCGGACTAGCGCCGTACAATGAGCAGTTCTTC. This translates into CASSSGLAPYNEQFF.